This TCR beta chain was captured in a study of T cell responses to AZD1222 COVID-19 vaccine. Findings of the study overall: With dominance at 160-218 and 743-854, vaccine-associated CD4 TCRs spanned spike. Possibly, clonal diversity was underestimated; donors were largely white British and included more females. Repertoire sampling occurred only after the peak T cell response.

Sequencing used immunoSEQ multiplex PCR; TCRdb keeps in-frame clones, though not all of them. In the table there are 110,000 to 150,000 clones, approximately 93% of which are singletons. The CDR3 covers 12 residues. Germline assignment: CDR1 MNHEY and CDR2 SVGAGI. Trimming removed 2 bases from V and 0 bases from J, with 1 base in between. With regard to this clone: Its matching antigen is unknown.

The V and J genes are TRBV6-5 and TRBJ1-2; D ambiguous. Sample: peripheral blood, taken on day 0 of MenACWY control vaccination. This TCR came from an adult in good health. CDR3 nucleotides: TGTGCCAGCAGTTACACTAACTATGGCTACACCTTC. Protein product: CASSYTNYGYTF.